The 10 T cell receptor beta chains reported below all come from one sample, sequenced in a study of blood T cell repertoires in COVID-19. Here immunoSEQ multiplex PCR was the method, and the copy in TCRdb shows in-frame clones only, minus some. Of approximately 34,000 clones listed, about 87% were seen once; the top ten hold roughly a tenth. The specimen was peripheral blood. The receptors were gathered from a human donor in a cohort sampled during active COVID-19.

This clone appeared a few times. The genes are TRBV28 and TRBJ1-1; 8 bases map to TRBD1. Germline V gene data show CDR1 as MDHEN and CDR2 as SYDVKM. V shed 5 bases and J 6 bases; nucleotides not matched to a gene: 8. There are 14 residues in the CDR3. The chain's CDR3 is CASSPGQGRAEAFF. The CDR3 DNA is TGTGCCAGCAGTCCAGGACAGGGACGGGCTGAAGCTTTCTTT.

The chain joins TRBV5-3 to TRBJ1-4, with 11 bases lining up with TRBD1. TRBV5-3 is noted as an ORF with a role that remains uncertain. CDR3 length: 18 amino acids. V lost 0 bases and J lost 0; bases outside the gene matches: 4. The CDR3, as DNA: TGTGCCAGAAGCTTGGCCGGGGGACAGGGGGCAACTAATGAAAAACTGTTTTTT. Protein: CARSLAGGQGATNEKLFF.

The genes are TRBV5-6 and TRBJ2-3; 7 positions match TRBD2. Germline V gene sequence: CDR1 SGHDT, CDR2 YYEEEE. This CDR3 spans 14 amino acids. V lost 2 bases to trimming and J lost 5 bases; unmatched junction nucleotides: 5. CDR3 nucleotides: TGTGCCAGCAGCTTAGCGGGGCCGGGAGATACGCAGTATTTT. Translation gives CASSLAGPGDTQYF.

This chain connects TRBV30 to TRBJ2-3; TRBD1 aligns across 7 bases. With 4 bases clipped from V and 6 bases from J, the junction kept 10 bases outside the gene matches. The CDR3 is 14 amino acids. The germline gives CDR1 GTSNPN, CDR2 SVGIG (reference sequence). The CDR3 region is CAWTRDRPGDTQYF. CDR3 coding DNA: TGTGCCTGGACCAGGGACAGACCCGGGGATACGCAGTATTTT.

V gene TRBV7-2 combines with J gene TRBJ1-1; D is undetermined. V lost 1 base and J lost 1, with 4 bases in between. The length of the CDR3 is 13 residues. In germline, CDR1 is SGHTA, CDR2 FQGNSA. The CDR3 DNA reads TGTGCCAGCAGCTTAGAGCAGAACACTGAAGCTTTCTTT. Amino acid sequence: CASSLEQNTEAFF.

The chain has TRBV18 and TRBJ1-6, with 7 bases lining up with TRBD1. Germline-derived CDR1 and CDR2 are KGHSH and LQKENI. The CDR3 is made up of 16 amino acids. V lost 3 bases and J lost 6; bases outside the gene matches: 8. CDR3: CASSPRDSLFNSPLHF. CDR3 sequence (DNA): TGTGCCAGCTCACCCAGGGACAGCCTCTTTAATTCACCCCTCCACTTT.

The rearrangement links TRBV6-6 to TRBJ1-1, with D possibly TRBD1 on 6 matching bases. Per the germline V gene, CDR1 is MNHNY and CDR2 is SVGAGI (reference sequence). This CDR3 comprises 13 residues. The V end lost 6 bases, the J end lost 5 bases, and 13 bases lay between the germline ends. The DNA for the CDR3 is TGTGCCAGCAGCCCGCAGGGGCGGACTGAAGCTTTCTTT. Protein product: CASSPQGRTEAFF.

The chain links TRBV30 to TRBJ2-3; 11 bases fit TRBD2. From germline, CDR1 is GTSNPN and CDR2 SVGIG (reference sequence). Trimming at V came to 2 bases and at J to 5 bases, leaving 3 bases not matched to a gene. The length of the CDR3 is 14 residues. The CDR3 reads CAWSTSGRIDTQYF. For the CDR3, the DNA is TGTGCCTGGAGTACTAGCGGGAGAATAGATACGCAGTATTTT.

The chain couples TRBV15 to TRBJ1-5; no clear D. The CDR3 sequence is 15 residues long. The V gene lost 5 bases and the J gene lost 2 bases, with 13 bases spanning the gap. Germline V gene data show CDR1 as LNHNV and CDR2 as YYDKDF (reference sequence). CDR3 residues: CATSAPDIRNQPQHF. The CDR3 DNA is TGTGCCACCAGCGCACCAGACATACGCAATCAGCCCCAGCATTTT.

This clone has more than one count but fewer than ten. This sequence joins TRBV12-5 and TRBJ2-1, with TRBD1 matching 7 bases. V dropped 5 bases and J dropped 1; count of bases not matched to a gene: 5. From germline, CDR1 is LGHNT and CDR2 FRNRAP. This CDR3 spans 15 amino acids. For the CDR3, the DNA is TGTGCTAGTGGTCAACAGGGGTCGTCCTACAATGAGCAGTTCTTC. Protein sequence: CASGQQGSSYNEQFF.